The next 15 T cell receptor beta chains were all read from a single sample in a study of post-analysis software for immune sequencing data. For these TCRs, the target antigens are not known. Libraries were made from TCR beta cDNA, and they carried unique molecular identifiers. TCRdb recomputed calls from the PCR reads with MiXCR, one row per CDR3 protein. This sample has hundreds of thousands of distinct CDR3 sequences, with 55% to 70% found just once. Overall study findings and caveats: Patients carried four or five TRBV segments more frequently than controls did, and TRBV5-6, TRBV5-1 and TRBV20-1 were among them.

Material for sequencing was blood. These receptors all come from a girl aged 2-15 years with multiple sclerosis.

Points on this clonotype: One end of the junction varies from germline; a read error may be responsible. The chain employs TRBV5-1 and TRBJ2-1; 7 nucleotides agree with TRBD1. The CDR3 loop spans 14 amino acids. Germline lookup yields CDR1 SGHRS and CDR2 YFSETQ. The DNA for the CDR3 is TGTGCCAGCAGCTTACAGGGGTCCTACAATGAGCAGTTCTTC. As protein: CASSLQGSYNEQFF.

The chain combines TRBV20-1 with TRBJ2-1; 11 bases align to TRBD2. Germline V gene lookup returns CDR1 DFQATT and CDR2 SNEGSKA (reference sequence). This CDR3 contains 15 residues. The ends lost 1 base at V and 7 bases at J; junction bases unmatched: 6. In DNA, the CDR3 is TGCAGTGCTAGAGTAGTAGCGGGAGGGCGGAATGAGCAGTTCTTC. It specifies CSARVVAGGRNEQFF.

This clonotype was detected only a few times. The genes are TRBV6-1 and TRBJ1-1, with TRBD1 matching over 10 bases. Trimming cost V 6 bases and J 1 base; bases outside gene matches: 14. Looked up from germline, CDR1 is MNHNS and CDR2 is SASEGT. The CDR3 contains 18 residues. The CDR3 sequence: CASSPRAGTGAKNTEAFF. The CDR3 DNA sequence: TGTGCCAGCAGCCCGAGAGCCGGGACAGGGGCCAAGAACACTGAAGCTTTCTTT.

J is TRBJ2-6 and V is TRBV21-1; the table's D call TRBD1 went unverified against the DNA. TRBV21-1 constitutes a pseudogene. The CDR3 consists of 18 residues. CDR3 loop: CASKTGGGLTAGANVLTF. In DNA form, the CDR3 reads TGTGCCAGCAAAACAGGGGGCGGATTAACGGCTGGGGCCAACGTCCTGACTTTC.

This clonotype was seen a single time. The V and J genes are TRBV29-1 and TRBJ1-2; D is possibly TRBD1 (5 bases). CDR1 is SQVTM and CDR2 is ANQGSEA in the germline V gene. The V end was cut by 2 bases, the J end by 0 bases, with 13 bases between. This CDR3 contains 15 residues. The CDR3 loop reads CSVEFRVTSNYGYTF. In DNA, the CDR3 is TGCAGCGTTGAATTCAGGGTCACATCTAACTATGGCTACACCTTC. The full variable domain, rest sourced from reference TRBV29-1 and TRBJ1-2, is SAVISQKPSRDICQRGTSLTIQCQVDSQVTMMFWYRQQPGQSLTLIATANQGSEATYESGFVIDKFPISRPNLTFSTLTVSNMSPEDSSIYLCSVEFRVTSNYGYTFGSGTRLTVV.

This chain joins TRBV29-1 and TRBJ2-7; the D gene is possibly TRBD2 (6 bases). Germline lookup yields CDR1 SQVTM and CDR2 ANQGSEA. The CDR3 is 12 amino acids. V gave up 4 bases and J gave up 3 bases, with 10 bases separating them. In DNA, the CDR3 is TGCAGCGTTGGTATGGGGGGCTACGAGCAGTACTTC. It is translated as CSVGMGGYEQYF.

This chain uses TRBV27 with TRBJ1-4, with 10 bases that match TRBD1. The trim removed 5 bases at V and 6 bases at J, leaving 6 bases unmatched. Germline CDR1 reads MNHEY; CDR2 reads SMNVEV (reference sequence). The CDR3 extends over 15 amino acids. The CDR3 spells CASSTPGQGHEKLFF. In DNA, the CDR3 is TGTGCCAGCAGTACCCCGGGACAGGGGCATGAAAAACTGTTTTTT.

The V call is TRBV5-6, the J call TRBJ1-5, with 8 nucleotides matching TRBD1. The length of the CDR3 is 14 residues. V lost 2 bases, J lost 5 bases, and 3 bases stayed unmatched. Germline V lookup: CDR1 SGHDT, CDR2 YYEEEE. The CDR3 region is CASSFQGAYQPQHF. CDR3 DNA: TGTGCCAGCAGCTTCCAGGGGGCGTATCAGCCCCAGCATTTT.

The rearrangement uses TRBV2 and TRBJ1-1, with a weak D call TRBD1 (5 bases). The CDR3 has 15 residues. The germline CDR1 and CDR2 sequences are SNHLY and FYNNEI. Trimming left V 7 bases short and J 4 bases short, with 19 bases between. DNA of the CDR3: TGTGCCAGCAATTTCTTCGACAGTACATCCACTGAAGCTTTCTTT. It yields the protein CASNFFDSTSTEAFF.

The chain uses TRBV7-9 and TRBJ1-2; D gene uncertain. V was clipped by 5 bases and J by 2 bases, with 12 bases between them. The germline gives CDR1 SEHNR, CDR2 FQNEAQ (reference sequence). The CDR3 covers 14 residues. The DNA of the CDR3 is TGTGCCAGCAGCCCGACCCAAGCCAACTATGGCTACACCTTC. Protein: CASSPTQANYGYTF.

Written as DNA, the CDR3 is TGTGCCAGCAGCCCCGAGACCACAGATACGCAGTATTTT. Its translation: CASSPETTDTQYF. This chain uses TRBV7-9 with TRBJ2-3; D gene uncertain. The germline CDR1 and CDR2 sequences are SEHNR and FQNEAQ (reference sequence). The CDR3 has 13 amino acids. Trimming stripped 5 bases from V and 2 bases from J, with 8 bases between.

This chain connects TRBV20-1 to TRBJ2-7; D gene unclear. The germline V gene has CDR1 DFQATT and CDR2 SNEGSKA (reference sequence). The V end lost 4 bases, the J end lost 5 bases, and 18 bases lay between the germline ends. The CDR3 is made up of 14 amino acids. CDR3 DNA sequence: TGCAGTGCTAACCCGACATCGCCTAGACACGAGCAGTACTTC. Encoded protein: CSANPTSPRHEQYF.

The chain carries TRBV29-1 and TRBJ2-3, with 12 bases matching TRBD2. V shed 6 bases, J shed 2 bases, and the junction held 6 bases outside the gene matches. Germline V gene sequence: CDR1 SQVTM, CDR2 ANQGSEA. The length of the CDR3 is 15 residues. The CDR3 spells CSVRGLAGTTDTQYF. In nucleotides, the CDR3 is TGCAGCGTCCGAGGACTAGCGGGAACCACAGATACGCAGTATTTT.

In this sample, this clonotype turned up a few times. The chain has TRBV29-1 and TRBJ2-1; TRBD2 is a possible D gene (5 bases). CDR1 and CDR2 (germline): SQVTM, ANQGSEA. The length of the CDR3 is 14 residues. V was shortened by 8 bases and J by 8 bases, with 22 bases between the two germline ends. Here the CDR3 reads CSTSLAPPGHEQFF. The CDR3 nucleotides are TGCAGCACGAGCCTAGCCCCCCCGGGTCATGAGCAGTTCTTC.

This sequence joins TRBV27 and TRBJ2-7, with TRBD2 as a possible D gene (5 bases). This CDR3 is 11 amino acids long. The V end lost 5 bases, the J end lost 5 bases, and 7 bases lay between the germline ends. Germline values: CDR1 MNHEY, CDR2 SMNVEV (reference sequence). The CDR3 reads CASSAGNEQYV. CDR3 bases: TGTGCCAGCAGTGCGGGTAACGAGCAGTACGTC.